This T cell receptor (beta chain) comes out of a study of blood T cell repertoires in COVID-19 (dated by TCRdb to 2020 to 2021). Background on the whole study: Samples covering the acute and convalescent phases of COVID-19 were provided by collaborators in the United States, Italy and Spain. The material from the prospective study consisted of cDNA or gDNA derived from T cells, B-cell-depleted T cells, or PBMCs. Deeply sampled blood TCRbeta repertoires from subjects exposed to, actively infected with, or recovered from COVID-19 were included in the dataset. The repertoires were made available in a free public database intended to serve as a resource for research on the immune response to SARS-CoV-2. The samples were drawn from two sources: the first 160 participants of the ongoing ImmuneRACE study, and 950 to 1,500 subjects contributed by 6 global collaborators. Nearly every sample came with metadata listing a de-identified subject ID, COVID-19 status, age in years and sex. Where available, HLA class I and class II types were obtained from metadata supplied by the sample provider rather than from assay-based typing.

Based on the germline V gene (reference sequence), the CDR1 and CDR2 sequences are SGHNT and YYREEE. Spanning cysteine to phenylalanine, the CDR3 consists of 14 amino acids. Only CDR3 DNA remains: 42 bases, in frame from the first base. From V the trimming removes 7 bases and from J it removes 4 bases, while the gene matches leave 7 bases of the junction unaccounted for. Points the paper makes about the study in general: How much clinical and demographic metadata was included differed by source and by participant, and the metadata was provided uncurated.

The collaborating institutions used their own protocols to collect whole blood in K2EDTA tubes. For TCRbeta analysis, collaborator samples were shipped as frozen whole blood, as isolated PBMCs, or as DNA extracted from either sample type. The immunoSEQ Assay, a bias-controlled multiplex PCR, was used to amplify TCRbeta CDR3 regions from genomic DNA. From the authors' description of their analysis: The number of nucleated cells in each sample was estimated by amplification of reference gene primers within the assay. Sequence reads were collapsed and filtered to measure the absolute abundance of every unique TCRbeta CDR3 rearrangement. Productive Simpson clonality was computed per sample as the square root of Simpson's diversity index over productive rearrangements. TCRdb mirrors the immuneACCESS table, restricted to in-frame sequences. Some clones are absent from its copies; in checked studies, under half trace to an unresolved V gene, and the reason for the others is unknown. That table furnishes V, J and clone size, whereas the DNA furnished D and trimming. Counted in this sample were some 31,000 clones; 93% of them appeared once. The top ten clonotypes cover roughly 5% of the sample.

As for this clone: Its antigen remains undetermined. No qualities accompany the bases; no much larger clone lies one base away.

The chain was built from TRBV5-4 and TRBJ2-3, and 9 junction bases match TRBD2. The sample comprised peripheral blood. This sequence was found in a human donor in a cohort sampled during active COVID-19. The DNA sequence follows: TGTGCCAGCCTCAGCGGGGGGCACGCAGATACGCAGTATTTT. Its translation is CASLSGGHADTQYF.